This T cell receptor (beta chain) was retrieved from a study of cytomegalovirus exposure and HLA in healthy donors (dated by TCRdb to 2015 to 2018). Concerning the study at large: A later analysis indicated that the 100 to 150 validation repertoires were generated on the platform also employed for the roughly 650 repertoires of the first cohort. The aim of the study was to test whether cataloging public T cell receptors could identify signatures of past pathogen exposure. A separate validation cohort of roughly 130 different subjects was used in addition to the approximately 670-subject first cohort. To predict cytomegalovirus infection status, the study brought together high-throughput TCR immunosequencing, statistical association of individual TCRs with disease status, and machine learning.

Library method: the immunoSEQ multiplex PCR assay. As for how the authors treated the data: A statistical classification framework was developed to diagnose cytomegalovirus status using the catalog of TCR beta chain sequences. TCRdb obtained this table from immuneACCESS and retained in-frame rearrangements with V and J assigned. These tables miss some clones; where compared with another copy, unresolved V genes account for less than half of the shortfall, and the remainder is unexplained. The V and J calls and clone size were taken over from that table, and D and trimming were inferred from the DNA. Here the sample has 150,000 or so clones; 65% to 90% occur a single time. The ten most abundant clones make up under 25% of the sample. Study-wide conclusions, independent of this receptor: In both the original and validation cohorts, the classifier was reported to diagnose cytomegalovirus status with high specificity and sensitivity. It was suggested by the authors that the approach could potentially be generalized to other disease states and immunological phenotypes. Three of the identified cytomegalovirus-associated TCR beta chains were confirmed in vitro to be specific for cytomegalovirus antigens. Subsequent analysis determined that TCRs grouped into clusters in the first cohort also showed a tendency toward co-occurrence across the roughly 130 validation repertoires, and 85% to 95% of cluster scores exceeded 0. While some public TCRs were present in many individuals, most TCR sequences turned up only very rarely across donors. A later analysis had no HLA typing for the validation cohort, so co-occurrence there was scored across all 110 or so repertoires. In the study, roughly 160 TCR beta chains were listed as associated with cytomegalovirus.

As for this clone: What antigen it recognizes has not been identified. No base qualities exist here, and no much larger clone lies one base off it.

Donors formed part of the validation cohort, which comprised 120 subjects and was distinct from the first cohort of under 750 subjects. The CDR3, cysteine through phenylalanine, is 15 amino acids long. The sequence is cut down to CDR3 DNA, 45 bases in frame from base 1. CDR1 and CDR2, looked up from the germline V gene, are LGHNA and YSLEER. Relative to germline, V is missing 2 bases and J is missing 4 bases, with 4 bases of the junction outside any gene match. The sequenced material came from PBMCs. This receptor was identified in a man aged 18-30 years in good health and CMV-seropositive. The rearranged chain carries TRBV4-3 and TRBJ2-5; 10 central nucleotides agree with TRBD2. The DNA reads as follows: TGCGCCAGCAGCCAACAGCGGGGGGGAGGAGAGACCCAGTACTTC. The translation is CASSQQRGGGETQYF.